Listed below are T cell receptor beta chains from one sample, sequenced in a study of shared clonotypes between healthy human individuals. The method was immunoSEQ multiplex PCR; TCRdb's version includes in-frame clones alone and lacks a portion of them. Of approximately 640,000 clones listed, roughly 70% are singletons. Source material: memory CD4+ T cells sorted from blood. The receptors were sampled from a woman aged 25-40 years in good health. The CDR3 runs from the conserved cysteine through the conserved F or W. Fields, in order: J gene, V gene, D gene, clone size, CDR3 protein, CDR3 DNA. A D gene is named only where the DNA matches it firmly. Some rows mark clone size as missing; the rest say once, few, many or name a class of expanded clone.

TRBJ2-7	TRBV7-9	TRBD1	once	CASSFTGGSYEQYF	TGTGCCAGCAGCTTTACAGGGGGAAGCTACGAGCAGTACTTC
TRBJ1-4	TRBV27	NA	NA	CASSLFRGRKNEKLFF	TGTGCCAGCAGTTTATTTCGGGGCCGAAAAAATGAAAAACTGTTTTTT
TRBJ1-2	TRBV28	TRBD1	NA	CASSSSGQAMPYGYTF	TGTGCCAGCAGTTCATCCGGACAGGCGATGCCCTATGGCTACACCTTC
TRBJ1-5	TRBV2	NA	few	CASSDDSPKQHF	TGTGCCAGCAGTGACGACAGTCCCAAACAGCATTTT
TRBJ2-5	TRBV28	TRBD1	few	CASSPHDRGNRETQYF	TGTGCCAGCAGTCCCCACGACAGGGGTAATCGAGAGACCCAGTACTTC
TRBJ2-1	TRBV25-1	NA	many	CASSEGSRNNEQFF	TGTGCCAGCAGTGAGGGGTCTAGAAACAATGAGCAGTTCTTC
TRBJ2-5	TRBV7-2	NA	NA	CASRSQGLHETQYF	TGTGCCAGCAGGTCGCAGGGACTCCATGAGACCCAGTACTTC
TRBJ2-3	TRBV18	NA	NA	CASSPGQKTDTQYF	TGTGCCAGCTCTCCAGGGCAGAAAACAGATACGCAGTATTTT
TRBJ2-3	TRBV14	TRBD2	NA	CASSQDWTSGRAPDTQYF	TGTGCCAGCAGCCAAGATTGGACTAGCGGGAGGGCCCCAGATACGCAGTATTTT
TRBJ1-4	TRBV28	NA	once	CASSGRGETNEKLFF	TGTGCCAGCAGTGGGAGAGGGGAGACTAATGAAAAACTGTTTTTT
TRBJ2-1	TRBV6-6	TRBD2	NA	CASSTMGGKAYNEQFF	TGTGCCAGCAGTACAATGGGGGGGAAGGCCTACAATGAGCAGTTCTTC
TRBJ2-2	TRBV28	TRBD2	NA	CASSLGLAGTGPGELFF	TGTGCCAGCAGTTTGGGGCTAGCGGGAACCGGTCCCGGGGAGCTGTTTTTT
TRBJ2-3	TRBV7-8	NA	NA	CASSSAGGTDTQYF	TGTGCCAGCAGCTCGGCCGGAGGGACAGATACGCAGTATTTT
TRBJ2-3	TRBV11-1	NA	NA	CASSFGTGTDTQYF	TGTGCCAGCAGCTTCGGTACCGGCACAGATACGCAGTATTTT
TRBJ2-7	TRBV1	NA	NA	CTSCFWTSSYEQYF	TGCACCAGCTGCTTCTGGACCTCATCCTACGAGCAGTACTTC
TRBJ1-5	TRBV10-2	NA	few	CASSTGFDQPQHF	TGCGCCAGCAGTACAGGGTTCGATCAGCCCCAGCATTTT
TRBJ2-1	TRBV7-2	NA	NA	CASSLAGGYNEQFF	TGTGCCAGCAGCTTAGCGGGAGGCTACAATGAGCAGTTCTTC
TRBJ2-5	TRBV7-2	TRBD2	once	CASSRERASGRSRETQYF	TGTGCCAGCAGCCGCGAGCGGGCTAGCGGGAGATCACGAGAGACCCAGTACTTC
TRBJ2-1	TRBV7-3	TRBD2	NA	CASSLTRGSVENEQFF	TGTGCCAGCAGCTTAACGCGCGGGAGTGTTGAGAATGAGCAGTTCTTC
TRBJ2-4	TRBV28	NA	NA	CASSPSGGNIQYF	TGTGCCAGCAGTCCAAGTGGAGGGAACATTCAGTACTTC
TRBJ2-7	TRBV5-4	TRBD2	NA	CASSPGTSGIYEQYF	TGTGCCAGCAGCCCCGGGACTAGCGGGATATACGAGCAGTACTTC
TRBJ2-7	TRBV27	TRBD2	NA	CASRLAGVHEQYF	TGTGCCAGCAGACTAGCGGGAGTTCACGAGCAGTACTTC
TRBJ2-7	TRBV18	TRBD2	NA	CASSPPEIKREAEQYF	TGTGCCAGCTCACCACCCGAGATAAAGCGGGAGGCCGAGCAGTACTTC
TRBJ2-7	TRBV7-9	TRBD1	NA	CASSRRQGPLEQYF	TGTGCCAGCAGCAGACGACAGGGCCCTCTCGAGCAGTACTTC
TRBJ2-5	TRBV2	TRBD2	NA	CASMRFSSGGDFQYF	TGTGCCAGCATGCGGTTCTCTAGCGGGGGAGATTTTCAGTACTTC
TRBJ2-7	TRBV19	TRBD2	NA	CASRDSGSVQYF	TGTGCCAGTAGGGATAGCGGGAGTGTGCAGTACTTC
TRBJ2-7	TRBV5-4	TRBD1	NA	CASSLKQGARDEQYF	TGTGCCAGCAGCCTTAAACAGGGGGCAAGGGACGAGCAGTACTTC
TRBJ1-1	TRBV6-5	NA	NA	CASSYQGTITEAFF	TGTGCCAGCAGTTACCAGGGGACCATCACTGAAGCTTTCTTT
TRBJ2-3	TRBV7-9	TRBD2	NA	CASSLAELAGFDTQYF	TGTGCCAGCAGCTTAGCGGAACTAGCGGGGTTCGATACGCAGTATTTT
TRBJ1-5	TRBV7-2	TRBD1	NA	CASSAQGAGQPQHF	TGTGCCAGCAGCGCGCAGGGGGCGGGACAGCCCCAGCATTTT
TRBJ2-7	TRBV4-1	NA	once	CASSLRAGMGNEQYF	TGCGCCAGCAGCCTAAGGGCGGGAATGGGAAACGAGCAGTACTTC
TRBJ1-3	TRBV5-4	NA	NA	CASSLEMTGNTIYF	TGTGCCAGCAGCTTGGAGATGACTGGAAACACCATATATTTT
TRBJ2-7	TRBV25-1	NA	NA	CASRGSGRLYEQYF	TGTGCCAGCAGGGGAAGCGGGCGTCTCTACGAGCAGTACTTC
TRBJ2-7	TRBV27	NA	NA	CASSLSIWQGRYEQYF	TGTGCCAGCAGTTTATCGATTTGGCAGGGCCGGTACGAGCAGTACTTC
TRBJ1-3	TRBV19	NA	NA	CASSSSTAGNTIYF	TGTGCCAGTAGTTCGTCGACTGCGGGAAACACCATATATTTT
TRBJ1-1	TRBV11-3	NA	NA	CASSTSPRTQAFF	TGTGCCAGCAGCACTTCCCCGCGGACCCAAGCTTTCTTT
TRBJ1-2	TRBV28	TRBD1	few	CASSTRQGGYGYTF	TGTGCCAGCAGTACCCGACAGGGGGGCTATGGCTACACCTTC
TRBJ2-5	TRBV29-1	NA	NA	CSVAKDYFAPETQYF	TGCAGCGTTGCTAAGGACTACTTTGCTCCAGAGACCCAGTACTTC
TRBJ2-6	TRBV5-1	NA	NA	CASSLALLYGANVLTF	TGCGCCAGCAGCTTGGCCTTGCTTTATGGGGCCAACGTCCTGACTTTC
TRBJ1-5	TRBV29-1	NA	NA	CSVWSAESNQPQHF	TGCAGCGTTTGGAGCGCGGAAAGCAATCAGCCCCAGCATTTT
TRBJ2-1	TRBV11-2	NA	NA	CASSFTDEQFF	TGTGCCAGCAGCTTCACGGATGAGCAGTTCTTC
TRBJ1-2	TRBV15	NA	NA	CATSRDNYGYTF	TGTGCCACCAGCAGAGATAACTATGGCTACACCTTC
TRBJ2-7	TRBV4-1	NA	NA	CASSQDGQLLDEQYF	TGCGCCAGCAGCCAAGATGGGCAGCTGCTGGACGAGCAGTACTTC
TRBJ1-2	TRBV28	TRBD1	NA	CATQGQINYGYTF	TGTGCCACCCAGGGACAGATTAACTATGGCTACACCTTC
TRBJ2-1	TRBV14	NA	NA	CASSWQGNYNEQFF	TGTGCCAGCAGTTGGCAGGGGAACTACAATGAGCAGTTCTTC
TRBJ1-3	TRBV11-2	NA	few	CASTALSSGNTIYF	TGTGCCAGCACCGCGTTAAGCTCTGGAAACACCATATATTTT
TRBJ2-6	TRBV28	NA	NA	CASSFSRGANVLTF	TGTGCCAGCAGTTTTTCTCGTGGGGCCAACGTCCTGACTTTC
TRBJ1-2	TRBV28	TRBD1	NA	CASSPGTGTYGYTF	TGTGCCAGCAGTCCCGGGACAGGGACCTATGGCTACACCTTC
TRBJ1-5	TRBV19	TRBD1	NA	CASRRTGVSNQPQHF	TGTGCCAGTAGGAGGACAGGGGTTAGCAATCAGCCCCAGCATTTT
TRBJ2-7	TRBV7-2	NA	NA	CASSLAASGAYEQYF	TGTGCCAGCAGCTTAGCTGCCAGCGGCGCCTACGAGCAGTACTTC
TRBJ2-2	TRBV5-1	NA	NA	CASSYNGAGELFF	TGCGCCAGCAGCTACAATGGGGCAGGGGAGCTGTTTTTT
TRBJ1-4	TRBV18	NA	once	CASSPRLGDRANEKLFF	TGTGCCAGCTCACCACGATTAGGGGACCGTGCTAATGAAAAACTGTTTTTT
TRBJ1-4	TRBV6-5	NA	NA	CASSYERGAEKLFF	TGTGCCAGCAGTTACGAAAGGGGGGCTGAAAAACTGTTTTTT
TRBJ1-2	TRBV5-4	NA	NA	CASSLSLGQGAGYTF	TGTGCCAGCAGCTTGAGCCTGGGGCAAGGGGCTGGCTACACCTTC
TRBJ1-2	TRBV28	TRBD1	many	CASGDTGGYGYTF	TGTGCCAGCGGAGACACAGGGGGCTATGGCTACACCTTC
TRBJ2-7	TRBV7-2	NA	many	CASSYRRGAAEQYF	TGTGCCAGCAGCTATCGCAGGGGAGCAGCCGAGCAGTACTTC
TRBJ1-2	TRBV2	NA	once	CASSGRGSNYGYTF	TGTGCCAGCAGTGGGCGGGGGTCTAACTATGGCTACACCTTC